Listed below are T cell receptor beta chains from one sample, sequenced in a study of identical twins. Each CDR3 protein is one row after TCRdb ran MiXCR on the 5' RACE reads. The sample consists of 450,000 or so distinct CDR3 sequences, 13% to 15% of them appearing once. These data were likewise used in another study, on yellow fever vaccine responses in identical twins.

Sequencing was carried out using CD4+ T cells sorted from blood. All receptors come from a woman between 18 and 30 years old in good health. Both conserved end residues are part of each CDR3. A D gene is named only where the DNA matches it firmly. Clone size is given for some rows only: seen once, a few or many times, or a class if the clone is expanded.

>NA|TRBJ1-2|17|NA|TRBV20-1
TGCAGTGCTAGAGATCCGAAATGGGGAGGGCCCGACTATGGCTACACCTTC
CSARDPKWGGPDYGYTF
>NA|TRBJ2-2|15|TRBD2|TRBV2
TGTGCCAGCAGTGGGGCTAGCGGGAACACCGGGGAGCTGTTTTTT
CASSGASGNTGELFF
>once|TRBJ1-4|15|NA|TRBV5-1
TGCGCCAGCAGCCAGACTCGAACAGGGACTGAAAAACTGTTTTTT
CASSQTRTGTEKLFF
>NA|TRBJ2-5|15|NA|TRBV4-1
TGCGCCAGCAGCCAAGACGGTGCACGTCAAGAGACCCAGTACTTC
CASSQDGARQETQYF
>many|TRBJ2-3|13|NA|TRBV7-3
TGTGCCAGCAGCCCAGGGTACACAGATACGCAGTATTTT
CASSPGYTDTQYF
>few|TRBJ1-5|14|NA|TRBV28
TGTGCCAGCAGTTTATCCCGGAACAATCAGCCCCAGCATTTT
CASSLSRNNQPQHF
>NA|TRBJ2-7|15|NA|TRBV9
TGTGCCAGCAGCCTTTTCGGGGAAAGCTCCTACGAGCAGTACTTC
CASSLFGESSYEQYF
>few|TRBJ2-7|16|TRBD2|TRBV6-5
TGTGCCAGCAGTTCGAGGCGTGGGACTAGCGGAAAGTCTCGGTACTTC
CASSSRRGTSGKSRYF
>few|TRBJ2-3|13|NA|TRBV6-1
TGTGCCAGCAGTGTACCGGGGTTAGATACGCAGTATTTT
CASSVPGLDTQYF
>NA|TRBJ2-7|14|NA|TRBV6-2/TRBV6-3
TGTGCCAGCAGCCGCAACGGGTTATCCTACGAGCTGTACTTC
CASSRNGLSYELYF
>few|TRBJ2-1|17|TRBD1|TRBV18
TGTGCCAGCTCACCGCGTTTGGGAGACAGGGGAGGAGGTGAGCAGTTCTTC
CASSPRLGDRGGGEQFF
>NA|TRBJ2-3|16|TRBD2|TRBV24-1
TGTGCCACCAGTGACGCTAGCGGGAGGGTGGCAGATACGCAGTATTTT
CATSDASGRVADTQYF
>NA|TRBJ2-3|15|NA|TRBV11-2
TGTGCCAGCAGCTCCCCATCGCAGGGAACAGATACGCAGTATTTT
CASSSPSQGTDTQYF
>NA|TRBJ2-2|18|TRBD2|TRBV12-3/TRBV12-4
TGTGCCAGCAGTTTAGCGTCCCTAGCGGGACCGAACACCGGGGAGCTGTTTTTT
CASSLASLAGPNTGELFF
>many|TRBJ2-7|16|TRBD1|TRBV4-1
TGCGCCAGCAGCCACCTAACGGGACAGGGCTCCTACGAGCAGTACTTC
CASSHLTGQGSYEQYF
>NA|TRBJ2-2|13|NA|TRBV5-1
TGCGCCAGCAGCTTCCAGGGTTACGTGGAGCTGTTTTTT
CASSFQGYVELFF
>few|TRBJ1-2|15|NA|TRBV24-1
TGTGCCACCACGACGCAGGGGACCCTTTGGTATGGCTACACCTTC
CATTTQGTLWYGYTF
>few|TRBJ2-3|14|NA|TRBV3-1
TGTGCCAGCAGCCAAGGGGTCGGCACAGATACGCAGTATTTT
CASSQGVGTDTQYF
>NA|TRBJ2-1|16|NA|TRBV7-9
TGTGCCAGCAGCTTGCTCGCGGGCTCCACCTACAATGAGCAGTTCTTC
CASSLLAGSTYNEQFF
>many|TRBJ2-5|13|TRBD2|TRBV5-1
TGCGCCAGCACCCTAGCGGATCGAGAGACCCAGTACTTC
CASTLADRETQYF
>few|TRBJ2-3|16|TRBD2|TRBV20-1
TGCAGTGCTAGATCGGTACCGGGAGGGTCGCCAGATACGCAGTATTTT
CSARSVPGGSPDTQYF
>NA|TRBJ2-5|16|TRBD2|TRBV28
TGTGCCAGCAGTTTATCGGTTAGCGGGAGTGGGGAGACCCAGTACTTC
CASSLSVSGSGETQYF
>NA|TRBJ2-2|15|TRBD1|TRBV2
TGTGCCAGCAGTGAGACAGGGGGATCCACCGGGGAGCTGTTTTTT
CASSETGGSTGELFF
>many|TRBJ2-1|18|TRBD2|TRBV11-1
TGTGCCAGCAGCTTAATGTCTAAGGGACTAGCGGGAGACAATGAGCAGTTCTTC
CASSLMSKGLAGDNEQFF
>few|TRBJ2-5|15|TRBD2|TRBV9
TGTGCCAGCAGTATAGCGGGAGGGCCCCAAGAGACCCAGTACTTC
CASSIAGGPQETQYF
>many|TRBJ2-1|12|NA|TRBV9
TGTGCCAGCAGTGCCCTGGAGGGTGAGCAGTTCTTC
CASSALEGEQFF
>NA|TRBJ1-2|13|NA|TRBV6-4
TGTGCCAGCAGTGACTCAGGCGGGTATGGCTACACCTTC
CASSDSGGYGYTF
>many|TRBJ2-3|12|NA|TRBV12-3/TRBV12-4
TGTGCCAGCAGTTTAGTCCCAGATACGCAGTATTTT
CASSLVPDTQYF
>NA|TRBJ2-7|14|NA|TRBV7-2
TGTGCCAGCAGCCCGACAGGCAGCCCCTACGAGCAGTACTTC
CASSPTGSPYEQYF
>NA|TRBJ2-7|12|NA|TRBV7-9
TGTGCCAGCAGCTTATTAGCGGACGAGCAGTACTTC
CASSLLADEQYF
>few|TRBJ2-2|13|NA|TRBV7-3
TGTGCCAGCAGCCTCCAACTCTCCGGGGAGCTGTTTTTT
CASSLQLSGELFF
>few|TRBJ2-3|15|TRBD1|TRBV20-1
TGCAGTGCTAGAGATCCTCAGGGGGCCCCAGATACGCAGTATTTT
CSARDPQGAPDTQYF
>many|TRBJ1-1|16|NA|TRBV9
TGTGCCAGCAGCGTAGGGGGTAACAACCTCTTCGCTGAAGCTTTCTTT
CASSVGGNNLFAEAFF